These 5 T cell receptor beta chains came from one sample sequenced in a study of regulatory T cells in long-lasting Graves disease. The time point here: persistent/refractory GD, antithyroid drugs over 5 years with positive TRAb. Isolated PBMC RNA provided the starting material for the TCR library. Building of the TCR beta libraries involved iRepertoire HTBI primers and Arm-PCR of CDR3 regions. TCRdb recomputed calls from the multiplex PCR reads with MiXCR, one row per CDR3 protein. The data show roughly 500,000 distinct CDR3 sequences, around a fifth seen once. Sequenced here: peripheral blood mononuclear cells (PBMCs), sampled when the disease was refractory, from a patient treated with antithyroid drugs. The receptors were gathered from a female donor with Graves disease.

This clonotype has at least ten counts. The chain carries TRBV28 and TRBJ1-1; 7 positions match TRBD1. Germline CDR1 is MDHEN and CDR2 is SYDVKM. The junction had 10 bases not matched to a gene; V was cut back by 6 bases and J by 0 bases. The CDR3 is made up of 16 amino acids. As DNA, the CDR3 is TGTGCCAGCAGAGAAAAGGGACAGCCAATGAACACTGAAGCTTTCTTT. This encodes CASREKGQPMNTEAFF.

This rearrangement joins TRBV11-2 to TRBJ2-3; D perhaps matches TRBD2 (6 bases). The germline V gene has CDR1 SGHAT and CDR2 FQNNGV. V lost 1 base, J lost 7 bases, and 15 bases lay in between. The CDR3 totals 15 residues. The CDR3 DNA is TGTGCCAGCAGCTTAGGGGCGGGGACCACGAATACGCAGTATTTT. Protein sequence: CASSLGAGTTNTQYF. The whole variable domain, filled in from reference TRBV11-2 and TRBJ2-3, reads EAGVAQSPRYKIIEKRQSVAFWCNPISGHATLYWYQQILGQGPKLLIQFQNNGVVDDSQLPKDRFSAERLKGVDSTLKIQPAKLEDSAVYLCASSLGAGTTNTQYFGPGTRLTVL.

This clonotype was counted at least ten times. The chain couples TRBV10-3 to TRBJ1-1; D uncertain. Per the germline V gene, CDR1 is ENHRY and CDR2 is SYGVKD. This CDR3 has 12 amino acids. The ends were cut back, 10 bases at V and 5 bases at J, with 14 bases in the middle. CDR3 nucleotides: TGTGCCACCCACTCCGGCCAGACTGAAGCTTTCTTT. Translated: CATHSGQTEAFF.

This clonotype showed up many times. The chain uses TRBV15 and TRBJ1-1; D gene uncertain. The CDR3 consists of 13 residues. Trimming cost V 0 bases and J 7 bases, with 9 bases left between them. Germline CDR1 reads LNHNV; CDR2 reads YYDKDF (reference sequence). CDR3 sequence reads: CATSRDVTVEAFF. The CDR3 coding sequence is TGTGCCACCAGCAGAGATGTGACGGTTGAAGCTTTCTTT.

This clonotype was counted a few times. The gene calls are TRBV7-2 and TRBJ1-5; TRBD1 aligns across 7 bases. The CDR3 is 17 amino acids. Trimming removed 4 bases from V and 1 base from J; junction bases left unmatched: 10. Germline V gene sequence: CDR1 SGHTA, CDR2 FQGNSA. CDR3 residues: CASSSGYRGPSNQPQHF. CDR3 bases: TGTGCCAGCAGCTCGGGTTACAGGGGACCGAGCAATCAGCCCCAGCATTTT.